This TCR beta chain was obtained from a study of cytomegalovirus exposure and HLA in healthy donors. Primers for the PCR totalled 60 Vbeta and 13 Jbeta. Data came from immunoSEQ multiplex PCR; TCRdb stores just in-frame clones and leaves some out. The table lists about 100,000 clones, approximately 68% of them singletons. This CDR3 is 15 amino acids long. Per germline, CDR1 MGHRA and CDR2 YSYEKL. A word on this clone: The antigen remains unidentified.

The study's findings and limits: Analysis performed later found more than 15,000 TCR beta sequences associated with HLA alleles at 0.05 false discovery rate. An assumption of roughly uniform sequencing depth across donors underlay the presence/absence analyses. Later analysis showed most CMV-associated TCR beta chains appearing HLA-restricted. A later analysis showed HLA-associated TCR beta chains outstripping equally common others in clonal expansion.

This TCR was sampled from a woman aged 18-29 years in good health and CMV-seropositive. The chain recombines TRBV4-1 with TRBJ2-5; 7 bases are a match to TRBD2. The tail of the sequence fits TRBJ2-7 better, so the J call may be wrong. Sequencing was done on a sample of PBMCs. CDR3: CASSQDRLAFYEQYF. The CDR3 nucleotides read TGCGCCAGCAGCCAAGATCGACTAGCTTTCTACGAGCAGTACTTC.